The sequence of this T cell receptor beta chain was determined in a study of tumor-infiltrating lymphocytes in oesophageal squamous cell carcinoma (dated by TCRdb to the mid-2010s). Germline trimming amounts to 3 bases on V and 1 base on J, with 8 as the count of junction bases outside the gene matches. The germline V gene yields SGHDN for CDR1 and FVKESK for CDR2. From the cysteine through the phenylalanine, the CDR3 covers 16 amino acids. CDR3 DNA only is kept here, 48 bases in frame from base 1. Library preparation employed PCR. Sequencer: Illumina HiSeq 2000. The raw public data were reprocessed by TCRdb itself: fastp quality trimming at Q25, MiXCR clonotype calling, in-frame beta chains only. Identical CDR3 protein sequences are pooled into one entry, listed with their most common genes and DNA. The sample table shows 15,000 to 20,000 distinct CDR3 sequences, and more than 40% are seen once. Together, the top ten hold about 10% of the sample.

Turning to this clonotype: The antigen it binds to is not known. The sample holds no much larger clone one base away, and base qualities are not on file.

Recombination joined TRBV14 with TRBJ1-1, and TRBD1 aligns with 7 junction nucleotides. The sequencing sample was made of normal esophageal tissue next to the tumor. The receptor was derived from a male donor with esophageal squamous cell carcinoma. Read as DNA, the sequence is TGTGCCAGCAGCCAGCTCGGACAGGTGGGGAACACTGAAGCTTTCTTT. This yields the protein CASSQLGQVGNTEAFF.